Reported below is one T cell receptor beta chain. CDR1 and CDR2 from the germline V gene are SGHAT and FQNNGV. CDR3 size: 15 residues. Trimming removed 5 bases at V and 7 bases at J, with 18 bases between. Generated by immunoSEQ multiplex PCR, the TCRdb table keeps only in-frame clones and is missing some. The data show approximately 220,000 clones, about nine tenths seen once. The sample belongs to a study of blood T cell repertoires in COVID-19. Sequences were obtained from peripheral blood. This clonotype was sampled from a man aged 45-65 years with acute or convalescent COVID-19. The V call is TRBV11-2, the J call TRBJ1-5, with a tentative D call TRBD1 (6 bases). CDR3 protein: CASSGNGGAGQPQHF. The CDR3, as DNA: TGTGCCAGCAGCGGTAACGGGGGGGCTGGACAGCCCCAGCATTTT.